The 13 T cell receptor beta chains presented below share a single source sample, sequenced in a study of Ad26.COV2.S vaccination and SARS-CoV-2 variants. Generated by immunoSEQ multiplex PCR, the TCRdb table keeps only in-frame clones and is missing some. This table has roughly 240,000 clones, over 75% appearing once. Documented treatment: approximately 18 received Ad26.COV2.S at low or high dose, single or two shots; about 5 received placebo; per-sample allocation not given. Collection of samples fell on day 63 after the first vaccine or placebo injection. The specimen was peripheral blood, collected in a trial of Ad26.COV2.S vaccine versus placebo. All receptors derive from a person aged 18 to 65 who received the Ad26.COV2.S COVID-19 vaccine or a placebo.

The CDR3 nucleotides are TGTGCCAGCAGCCTTACCGGGACAGGGCCGTCCGGGGAGCTGTTTTTT. Protein product: CASSLTGTGPSGELFF. V usage is TRBV7-9 and J usage is TRBJ2-2, with 9 bases matching TRBD1. V lost 5 bases, J lost 6 bases, and 10 bases stayed unmatched. The CDR3 spans 16 residues. Germline assignment: CDR1 SEHNR and CDR2 FQNEAQ (reference sequence).

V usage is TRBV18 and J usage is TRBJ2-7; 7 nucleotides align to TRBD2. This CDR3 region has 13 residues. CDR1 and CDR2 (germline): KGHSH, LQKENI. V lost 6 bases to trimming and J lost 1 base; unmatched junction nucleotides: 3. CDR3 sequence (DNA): TGTGCCAGCTCTACGGGGGGATCCTACGAGCAGTACTTC. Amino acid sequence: CASSTGGSYEQYF.

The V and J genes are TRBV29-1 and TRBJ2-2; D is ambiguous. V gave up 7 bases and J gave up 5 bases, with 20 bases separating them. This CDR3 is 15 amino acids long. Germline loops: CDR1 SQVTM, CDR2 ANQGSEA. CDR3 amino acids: CSAGLSGQGTGELFF. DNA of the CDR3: TGCAGCGCCGGCCTGTCGGGTCAAGGGACCGGGGAGCTGTTTTTT.

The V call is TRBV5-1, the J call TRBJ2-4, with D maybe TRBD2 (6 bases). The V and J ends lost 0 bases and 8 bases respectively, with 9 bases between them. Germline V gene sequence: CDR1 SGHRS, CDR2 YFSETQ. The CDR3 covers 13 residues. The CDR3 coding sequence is TGCGCCAGCAGCTTGGTGGGGGGTTACATTCAGTACTTC. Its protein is CASSLVGGYIQYF.

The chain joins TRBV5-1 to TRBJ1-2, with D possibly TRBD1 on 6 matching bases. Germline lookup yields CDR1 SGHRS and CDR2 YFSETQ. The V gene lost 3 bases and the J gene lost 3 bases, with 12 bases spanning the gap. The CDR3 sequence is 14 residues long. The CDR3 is CASSWTRGDYGYTF. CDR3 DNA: TGCGCCAGCAGCTGGACCAGGGGAGACTATGGCTACACCTTC.

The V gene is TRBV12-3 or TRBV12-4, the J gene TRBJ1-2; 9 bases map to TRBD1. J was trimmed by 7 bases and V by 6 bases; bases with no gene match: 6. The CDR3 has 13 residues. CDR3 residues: CASRNRGRIGYTF. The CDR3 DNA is TGTGCCAGCAGGAACAGGGGGCGTATTGGCTACACCTTC.

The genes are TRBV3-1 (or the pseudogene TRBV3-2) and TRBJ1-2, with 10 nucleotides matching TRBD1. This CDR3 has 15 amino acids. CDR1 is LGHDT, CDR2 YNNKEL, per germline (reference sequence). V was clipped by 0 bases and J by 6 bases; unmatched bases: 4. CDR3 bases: TGTGCCAGCAGCCAAGATCGCGGGACAGGGGATGGCTACACCTTC. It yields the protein CASSQDRGTGDGYTF.

The CDR3 nucleotides read TGTGCCAGCAGAGCGAATCCGGGCACTAATGAAAAACTGTTTTTT. Amino acids: CASRANPGTNEKLFF. The chain employs TRBV6-4 and TRBJ1-4; no definite D call. The CDR3 runs to 15 residues. V was pared by 6 bases and J by 2 bases, with 13 bases between. The germline V gene encodes CDR1 MRHNA and CDR2 SNTAGT.

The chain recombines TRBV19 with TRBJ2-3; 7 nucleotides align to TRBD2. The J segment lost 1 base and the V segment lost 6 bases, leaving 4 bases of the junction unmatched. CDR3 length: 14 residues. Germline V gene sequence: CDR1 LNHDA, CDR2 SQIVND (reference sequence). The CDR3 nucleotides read TGTGCCAGTAGGCCTCGGGGGGGCACAGATACGCAGTATTTT. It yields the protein CASRPRGGTDTQYF.

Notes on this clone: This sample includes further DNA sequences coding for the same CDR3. This chain's CDR3 is CSVEQGGYGYTF. The CDR3, as DNA: TGCAGCGTTGAACAGGGAGGCTATGGCTACACCTTC. The chain recombines TRBV29-1 with TRBJ1-2, with D possibly being TRBD1 (5 bases). V was cut by 2 bases and J by 4 bases, with 8 bases left in between. CDR3 size: 12 residues. Germline loops: CDR1 SQVTM, CDR2 ANQGSEA.

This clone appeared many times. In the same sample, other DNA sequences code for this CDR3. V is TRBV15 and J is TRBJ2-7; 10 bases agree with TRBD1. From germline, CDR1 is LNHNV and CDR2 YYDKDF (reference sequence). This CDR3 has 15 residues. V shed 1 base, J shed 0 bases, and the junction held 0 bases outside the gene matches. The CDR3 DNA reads TGTGCCACCAGCAGAGGGACAGGGGGCTCCTACGAGCAGTACTTC. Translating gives CATSRGTGGSYEQYF.

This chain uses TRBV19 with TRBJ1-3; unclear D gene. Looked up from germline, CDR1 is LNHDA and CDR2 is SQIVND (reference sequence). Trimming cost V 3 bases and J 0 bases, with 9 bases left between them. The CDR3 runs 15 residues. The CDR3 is CASSIEGFSGNTIYF. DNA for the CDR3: TGTGCCAGTAGTATTGAGGGATTCTCTGGAAACACCATATATTTT.

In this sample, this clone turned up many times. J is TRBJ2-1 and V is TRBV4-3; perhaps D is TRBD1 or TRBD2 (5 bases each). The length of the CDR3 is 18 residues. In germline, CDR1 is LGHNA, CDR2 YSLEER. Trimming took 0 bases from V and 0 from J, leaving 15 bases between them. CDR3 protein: CASSQDGGAASSYNEQFF. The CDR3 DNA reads TGCGCCAGCAGCCAAGATGGGGGAGCGGCGAGCTCCTACAATGAGCAGTTCTTC.